This TCR beta chain was identified during a study of graft-versus-host responses after intestinal transplantation. Turning to this clone: As yet, its antigen is unknown.

V gave up 5 bases and J gave up 4 bases; unmatched junction bases: 6. The germline V gene encodes CDR1 MNHNY and CDR2 SVGAGI (reference sequence). The CDR3 runs to 16 residues. Sequencing was performed with immunoSEQ multiplex PCR; in TCRdb, only in-frame clones are kept and a portion is missing. The table shows about 110,000 clones, with roughly 86% occurring only once. The TCR sequence derives from a human donor who was the organ donor for an intestinal transplant. The sequenced sample was unstimulated CD4+ T cells sorted from spleen or lymph node cells, obtained before transplant. The J gene is TRBJ2-5, the V gene TRBV6-6; 14 bases map to TRBD2. CDR3 DNA: TGTGCCAGCAGTCCGGGACTAGCGGGGGTTGGAGAGACCCAGTACTTC. This translates into CASSPGLAGVGETQYF.